A single sample is the source of the 14 T cell receptor beta chains below, sequenced in a study of T cells in localized non-small cell lung cancer (dated by TCRdb to the early 2020s). The method behind the library was the immunoSEQ multiplex PCR assay. TCRdb took this table from immuneACCESS and kept in-frame rearrangements with V and J called. Such tables lack part of the clones; where checked against another copy, unresolved V genes explain under half of the gap, and the rest is unexplained. Present in this sample are about 53,000 clones, over 70% of which were seen just once. Roughly 17% of the sample is in the top ten clones. The sequenced sample was peripheral blood mononuclear cells, obtained before any cancer treatment. The receptor set was obtained from a man aged 40 to 75 with stage III lung adenocarcinoma.

The chain combines TRBV5-6 with TRBJ2-2, with TRBD1 matching over 7 bases. Germline CDR1 reads SGHDT; CDR2 reads YYEEEE. The CDR3 is 14 amino acids. The J segment lost 1 base and the V segment lost 5 bases, leaving 2 bases of the junction unmatched. The CDR3 region is CASRDRMNTGELFF. As DNA, the CDR3 is TGTGCCAGCAGGGACAGGATGAACACCGGGGAGCTGTTTTTT.

A remark on this clone: Germline is not matched at one junction end, which may reflect a read error. V gene TRBV6-5 combines with J gene TRBJ2-6; 12 bases align to TRBD1. The CDR3 runs to 16 residues. Germline values: CDR1 MNHEY, CDR2 SVGAGI. CDR3 DNA sequence: TGTGCCAGCAGTTGGAAACTGGGACAGGGGGCCGACGTCCTGACTTTC. It codes for CASSWKLGQGADVLTF.

The J gene is TRBJ2-7, the V gene TRBV11-2, with D perhaps matching TRBD1 (6 bases). Looked up from germline, CDR1 is SGHAT and CDR2 is FQNNGV. CDR3 length: 16 residues. Trimming removed 0 bases at V and 2 bases at J, with 14 bases between. The chain's CDR3 is CASSLDTVGQPYEQYF. The CDR3 DNA reads as TGTGCCAGCAGCTTAGATACAGTAGGACAGCCCTACGAGCAGTACTTC.

This rearrangement joins TRBV19 to TRBJ1-6, with D possibly TRBD1 on 5 matching bases. This CDR3 spans 14 amino acids. V was trimmed by 3 bases and J by 9 bases, leaving 12 bases between them. Per the germline V gene, CDR1 is LNHDA and CDR2 is SQIVND (reference sequence). The DNA of the CDR3 is TGTGCCAGTAGTATGGGGGGATACAGTTCACCCCTCCACTTT. Amino acids: CASSMGGYSSPLHF.

The chain couples TRBV11-3 to TRBJ2-5; D may be TRBD2 (6 bases). The germline gives CDR1 SGHNT, CDR2 YENEEA. Trimming pared 8 bases from V and 2 bases from J, leaving 12 bases between. This CDR3 has 13 amino acids. Written as DNA, the CDR3 is TGTGCCAGCGGTTGGGGGGAGCAAGAGACCCAGTACTTC. The encoded protein is CASGWGEQETQYF.

The CDR3 nucleotides read TGTGCCAGCAGTGAAATGGGGGTCAACACCGGGGAGCTGTTTTTT. Its protein is CASSEMGVNTGELFF. The V gene is TRBV2, the J gene TRBJ2-2; the D gene could be TRBD1 or TRBD2 (5 bases each). The V end lost 2 bases, the J end lost 2 bases, and 9 bases lay between the germline ends. The germline gives CDR1 SNHLY, CDR2 FYNNEI. The CDR3 is 15 residues long.

This clone occurred once. The genes are TRBV5-4 and TRBJ2-3; D not certain. The V gene lost 0 bases and the J gene lost 2 bases, with 7 bases spanning the gap. Germline V CDR1 and CDR2: SGHNT, YYREEE (reference sequence). This CDR3 comprises 14 residues. This CDR3 reads CASSLDGITDTQYF. In DNA form, the CDR3 reads TGTGCCAGCAGCTTGGATGGGATCACAGATACGCAGTATTTT.

The chain employs TRBV18 and TRBJ2-5; D unclear. With 5 bases removed from V and 4 bases from J, the gap between germline ends came to 14 bases. This CDR3 has 14 residues. CDR1 and CDR2 (germline): KGHSH, LQKENI. In nucleotides, the CDR3 is TGTGCCAGCTCAGCTGCTGGGTCTGGAGAGACCCAGTACTTC. Residues: CASSAAGSGETQYF.

This chain joins TRBV18 and TRBJ1-4; tentative D call: TRBD1 (6 bases). V lost 6 bases, J lost 3 bases, and 8 bases lay in between. The germline CDR1 and CDR2 sequences are KGHSH and LQKENI. This CDR3 region has 13 residues. As DNA, the CDR3 is TGTGCCAGCTCCAGGGGATCTAATGAAAAACTGTTTTTT. Protein sequence: CASSRGSNEKLFF. The full variable domain, with the rest looked up from reference TRBV18 and TRBJ1-4, is NAGVMQNPRHLVRRRGQEARLRCSPMKGHSHVYWYRQLPEEGLKFMVYLQKENIIDESGMPKERFSAEFPKEGPSILRIQQVVRGDSAAYFCASSRGSNEKLFFGSGTQLSVL.

The rearrangement joins TRBV7-2 to TRBJ1-5; no definite D call. V was shortened by 4 bases and J by 5 bases, with 12 bases between the two germline ends. In germline, CDR1 is SGHTA, CDR2 FQGNSA. The CDR3 sequence is 14 residues long. The CDR3 DNA is TGTGCCAGCAGCTCCCTTGTCTTTGATCAGCCCCAGCATTTT. This gives the protein CASSSLVFDQPQHF.

This clone was found a few times. The chain is built from TRBV6-5 and TRBJ1-1; no clear D. Germline values: CDR1 MNHEY, CDR2 SVGAGI. V lost 2 bases to trimming and J lost 10 bases, with 17 bases between them. The CDR3 has 14 residues. Here the CDR3 reads CASSYDPVEGRAFF. The CDR3 DNA is TGTGCCAGCAGTTACGACCCGGTTGAAGGTCGAGCTTTCTTT.

This clone was counted a few times. This chain uses TRBV4-1 with TRBJ1-2; no reliable D call. The V and J ends lost 1 base and 0 bases respectively, with 15 bases between them. The CDR3 runs to 17 residues. Germline CDR1 and CDR2: MGHRA and YSYEKL. The CDR3 region has the DNA TGCGCCAGCAGCCAAGGGATTCGGTTAGGGTCTAACTATGGCTACACCTTC. Translating it yields CASSQGIRLGSNYGYTF.

J is TRBJ2-5 and V is TRBV6-6; the match to TRBD1 covers 9 bases. J was trimmed by 4 bases and V by 0 bases; bases with no gene match: 0. The CDR3 is 14 residues long. Germline CDR1 and CDR2: MNHNY and SVGAGI (reference sequence). The CDR3 is CASSYSTGGETQYF. CDR3 in DNA: TGTGCCAGCAGTTACTCGACAGGGGGAGAGACCCAGTACTTC.

J is TRBJ1-5 and V is TRBV2; a weak D match, TRBD1 (6 bases). Per germline, CDR1 SNHLY and CDR2 FYNNEI. Between the trimmed V and J ends, which lost 4 bases and 2 bases, there was a span of 9 bases. The CDR3 has 14 residues. In DNA form, the CDR3 reads TGTGCCAGCAGTGTGGAGGGGGGCAATCAGCCCCAGCATTTT. Translation: CASSVEGGNQPQHF.